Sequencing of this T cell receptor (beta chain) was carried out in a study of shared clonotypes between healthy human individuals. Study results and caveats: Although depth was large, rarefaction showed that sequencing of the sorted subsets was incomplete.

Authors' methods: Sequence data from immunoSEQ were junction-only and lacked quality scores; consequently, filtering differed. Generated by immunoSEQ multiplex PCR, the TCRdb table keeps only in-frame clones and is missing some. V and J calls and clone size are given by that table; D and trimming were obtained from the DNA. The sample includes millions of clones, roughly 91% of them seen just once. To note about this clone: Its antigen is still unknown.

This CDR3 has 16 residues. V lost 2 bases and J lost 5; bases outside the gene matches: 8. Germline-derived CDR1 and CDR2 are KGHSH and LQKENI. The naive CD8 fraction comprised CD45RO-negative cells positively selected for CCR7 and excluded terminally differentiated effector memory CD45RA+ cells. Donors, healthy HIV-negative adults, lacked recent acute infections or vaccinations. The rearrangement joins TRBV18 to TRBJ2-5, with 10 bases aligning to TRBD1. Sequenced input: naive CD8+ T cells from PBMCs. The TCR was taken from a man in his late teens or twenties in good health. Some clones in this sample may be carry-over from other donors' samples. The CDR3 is CASSPTGTGVEETQYF. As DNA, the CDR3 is TGTGCCAGCTCACCAACCGGGACAGGGGTGGAGGAGACCCAGTACTTC.